What follows is one TCR beta chain and its context. Its target is unknown. Its ends do not fully match the called genes, so a read error is possible. Germline V lookup: CDR1 LNHNV, CDR2 YYDKDF (reference sequence). CDR3 length equals 16 residues. Researchers used two-round multiplex PCR to amplify TCR beta CDR3 starting from genomic DNA. Primers specific to each TRBV and TRBJ gene were used in first-round PCR. Universal primers primed the second round of PCR. TCRdb recomputed calls from the multiplex PCR reads with MiXCR, one row per CDR3 protein. This table holds fewer than 30,000 distinct CDR3 sequences, around 45% found once. This sample was taken from a study of prognosis after radiotherapy for stage I lung cancer. Study-wide context: Enrollment began in early 2018 and ended in the first half of 2019; the enrolled patients had stage I non-small cell lung cancer. Study findings and constraints: TRBV and TRBJ gene usage reportedly differed between patients with and without metastases.

Peripheral blood was collected in volumes of about 6.1 milliliters at each of two time points. This TCR was recovered from a donor over 45 with non-small cell lung cancer. The chain recombines TRBV15 with TRBJ1-4; a weak D match, TRBD1 (5 bases). The sample consisted of PBMCs, taken before or after stereotactic body radiation therapy (not recorded which). The CDR3 sequence: CSTIRGLGQGNEKLFF. In nucleotides, the CDR3 is TGTTCCACCATCAGAGGTCTCGGGCAGGGCAATGAAAAACTGTTTTTT. Together with reference TRBV15 and TRBJ1-4, the CDR3 gives the full variable domain: DAMVIQNPRYQVTQFGKPVTLSCSQTLNHNVMYWYQQKSSQAPKLLFHYYDKDFNNEADTPDNFQSRRPNTSFCFLDIRSPGLGDTAMYLCSTIRGLGQGNEKLFFGSGTQLSVL.